The entry below gives a single TCR beta chain sequence along with its context. This clone is described as large (0.1 to 1%). What this receptor recognizes is not known. Nothing much larger sits one base from this clone, and base qualities are not available. Other DNA sequences in the same sample also yield this CDR3. This record belongs to a study of CD4 T cell repertoires in COVID-19 listed by TCRdb under 2021. With regard to the full study: For cross-reactivity analysis, CFSE-low cells were expanded with IL-2 for around 10 days and were then relabeled and restimulated with spike proteins from other coronaviruses. Naturally processed CD4+ T cell responses to SARS-CoV-2 spike and nucleoprotein were characterized in COVID-19-recovered individuals, and clonal composition was assessed by TCR Vbeta sequencing. In three recovered individuals, the TCR Vbeta repertoire of SARS-CoV-2-reactive T cells was analyzed at the subset level. The investigation overall reported the following: Several of the most expanded SARS-CoV-2-reactive clonotypes were shared between two or all three memory subsets, suggesting intraclonal diversification. Between 7 and 25% of SARS-CoV-2 clonotypes were also found in SARS-CoV and/or HKU1 spike-stimulated secondary cultures, consistent with cross-reactivity.

Libraries came from the immunoSEQ multiplex PCR assay. In the paper's pipeline: The Chao-Jaccard similarity index and the number of shared clonotypes were used to measure repertoire overlap between subsets. TCRdb limited this immuneACCESS table to in-frame rearrangements with V and J called. A share of clones is missing; checked studies link under half to unresolved V genes, and the rest is unexplained. V, J and clone size reflect that table, while D and trimming were determined from the DNA. The sample table lists approximately 650 clones, less than 9.5% of them with a count of one. About a tenth of the sample rests with the top ten. Per the publication, the time point label means: sample from a COVID-19-recovered individual after infection. Cells were CFSE-labeled and stimulated with autologous monocytes plus recombinant SARS-CoV-2 spike or nucleoprotein to obtain antigen-reactive proliferating T cell lines. Patients who had recovered from mild-to-severe COVID-19 served as donors. Each stimulated subset culture began with 5x10^5 input cells per subset. From peripheral blood mononuclear cells, the researchers isolated CD4+ total memory, central memory, effector memory and circulating T follicular helper cells.

The CDR3 runs 14 residues from the cysteine to the phenylalanine. The DNA shown is the 42-base CDR3, in frame from base 1. Compared with germline, V lacks 7 bases and J lacks 0 bases; bases without a gene match: 2. The germline V gene (reference sequence) specifies SEHNR as CDR1 and FQNEAQ as CDR2. The TCR comes from a human donor who had COVID-19. The sequences come from circulating follicular helper CD4+ T cells, cultured in vitro, collected after recovery from COVID-19. The sample's cell subset or site label, in plain terms: circulating T follicular helper cells. Rearrangement joined TRBV7-9 to TRBJ2-3; 9 junctional bases match TRBD1. The CDR3 region reads CASTGQGSTDTQYF. The sequenced DNA: TGTGCCAGCACCGGACAGGGGAGCACAGATACGCAGTATTTT.